This is a list of T cell receptor beta chains from one sample in a study of cytomegalovirus exposure and HLA in healthy donors. This table comes from immunoSEQ multiplex PCR, and its TCRdb copy is limited to in-frame clones, with some not included. The data hold approximately 93,000 clones, with 82% observed a single time. Sequencing used PBMCs. The receptors were sampled from a man aged 45-65 years in good health and CMV-seronegative. CDR3s include the opening cysteine and the closing phenylalanine or tryptophan. Each record gives: D gene, J gene, V gene, clone size, CDR3 DNA, CDR3 protein. D genes are given only for firm matches. Where a row states a size, it is once, few, many or the class of an expanded clone; other rows omit it.

D gene: .; J gene: TRBJ1-5; V gene: TRBV4-1; clone size: .; CDR3 DNA: TGCGCCAGCAGCCAAGACCCCGTCCCTAATCAGCCCCAGCATTTT; CDR3 protein: CASSQDPVPNQPQHF
D gene: .; J gene: TRBJ2-4; V gene: TRBV4-1; clone size: once; CDR3 DNA: TGCGCCAGCAGCCAAGATCCCAACTCCCTCTATGGCGGTGTGGTAGCCAAAAACATTCAGTACTTC; CDR3 protein: CASSQDPNSLYGGVVAKNIQYF
D gene: TRBD1; J gene: TRBJ2-7; V gene: TRBV14; clone size: .; CDR3 DNA: TGTGCCAGCAGCTCCAGGACAGGTACCTACGAGCAGTACTTC; CDR3 protein: CASSSRTGTYEQYF
D gene: .; J gene: TRBJ2-3; V gene: TRBV4-3; clone size: few; CDR3 DNA: TGCGCCAGCAGCCAAGCGGCTCTAGCAGCGACAGATACGCAGTATTTT; CDR3 protein: CASSQAALAATDTQYF
D gene: .; J gene: TRBJ1-1; V gene: TRBV4-3; clone size: few; CDR3 DNA: TGCGCCAGCAGCCAAGGACAGAGGAACACTGAAGCTTTCTTT; CDR3 protein: CASSQGQRNTEAFF
D gene: TRBD1; J gene: TRBJ1-4; V gene: TRBV19; clone size: .; CDR3 DNA: TGTGCCAGCCGCGACAGGGCGGGGCCCCACAATGAAAAACTGTTTTTT; CDR3 protein: CASRDRAGPHNEKLFF
D gene: .; J gene: TRBJ1-1; V gene: TRBV18; clone size: .; CDR3 DNA: TGTGCCAGCTCACCCACCACGGGGGGCGGAACTGAAGCTTTCTTT; CDR3 protein: CASSPTTGGGTEAFF
D gene: TRBD2; J gene: TRBJ2-3; V gene: TRBV9; clone size: .; CDR3 DNA: TGTGCCAGCAGCGTCGGTCGGTCCGGGGAGGGAACAGATACGCAGTATTTT; CDR3 protein: CASSVGRSGEGTDTQYF
D gene: .; J gene: TRBJ2-7; V gene: TRBV10-1; clone size: .; CDR3 DNA: TGCGCCAGCAGTGAGTCGGATGGGACTCTCTCCTACGAGCAGTACTTC; CDR3 protein: CASSESDGTLSYEQYF
D gene: TRBD1; J gene: TRBJ1-1; V gene: TRBV7-2; clone size: .; CDR3 DNA: TGTGCCAGCAGCTCACTGGGACAGGGGGCCAATGAAGCTTTCTTT; CDR3 protein: CASSSLGQGANEAFF
D gene: .; J gene: TRBJ1-3; V gene: TRBV5-1; clone size: .; CDR3 DNA: TGCGCCAGCCAAGACAGGAGCTCTGGAAACACCATATATTTT; CDR3 protein: CASQDRSSGNTIYF
D gene: TRBD2; J gene: TRBJ2-3; V gene: TRBV6-5; clone size: .; CDR3 DNA: TGTGCCAGCACTCCCTTTGCGGGAGCCACAGATACGCAGTATTTT; CDR3 protein: CASTPFAGATDTQYF
D gene: TRBD1; J gene: TRBJ2-3; V gene: TRBV6-1; clone size: .; CDR3 DNA: TGTGCCAGCAGTGAAGCGTCCGGGACAGGTACCGATACGCAGTATTTT; CDR3 protein: CASSEASGTGTDTQYF
D gene: .; J gene: TRBJ2-3; V gene: TRBV7-6; clone size: .; CDR3 DNA: TGTGCCAGCAGCTTAGCTGACGGGGAGGTCGTAGATACGCAGTATTTT; CDR3 protein: CASSLADGEVVDTQYF
D gene: .; J gene: TRBJ1-2; V gene: TRBV5-1; clone size: .; CDR3 DNA: TGCGCCAGCAGCTTGGCCCCAGGGGACGCATATGGCTACACCTTC; CDR3 protein: CASSLAPGDAYGYTF
D gene: .; J gene: TRBJ1-2; V gene: TRBV2; clone size: .; CDR3 DNA: TGTGCCAGCAGTAGGACTGGCGGGGACACCTTC; CDR3 protein: CASSRTGGDTF